These 12 T cell receptor beta chains share one sample of origin, sequenced in a study of CD8 T cells in ankylosing spondylitis. TCRdb reprocessed the 5' RACE reads with MiXCR, giving one entry per CDR3 protein. The table has 240,000 or so distinct CDR3 sequences, around 7.8% seen once. Sequencing was performed on blood, either unsorted or a sorted T cell fraction (not recorded which). These receptors were taken from a male donor with ankylosing spondylitis or in good health (not recorded which).

The table lists this clonotype with many counts. The chain joins TRBV9 to TRBJ1-2; TRBD1 aligns across 9 bases. The germline gives CDR1 SGDLS, CDR2 YYNGEE. The V segment lost 4 bases and the J segment 4 bases; nucleotides outside the gene matches: 5. The CDR3 runs 14 residues. CDR3 coding DNA: TGTGCCAGCAGCCGAGGACAGGGGTCCTATGGCTACACCTTC. Protein sequence: CASSRGQGSYGYTF. Variable domain in full (rest from reference TRBV9 and TRBJ1-2): DSGVTQTPKHLITATGQRVTLRCSPRSGDLSVYWYQQSLDQGLQFLIQYYNGEERAKGNILERFSAQQFPDLHSELNLSSLELGDSALYFCASSRGQGSYGYTFGSGTRLTVV.

In its sample, this clonotype was seen many times. The rearrangement joins TRBV5-1 to TRBJ2-2, with 9 bases aligning to TRBD1. The CDR3 is 16 amino acids. CDR1 and CDR2 from the germline V gene are SGHRS and YFSETQ. V was pared by 4 bases and J by 5 bases, with 9 bases of the junction left unmatched. The CDR3 DNA follows: TGCGCCAGCAGCGACCCGGGACAGGGAGTAACCGGGGAGCTGTTTTTT. Translated, it gives CASSDPGQGVTGELFF.

The table lists this clonotype with a few counts. The chain employs TRBV25-1 and TRBJ2-1; 11 nucleotides agree with TRBD2. Germline assignment: CDR1 MGHDK and CDR2 SYGVNS. The CDR3 has 18 amino acids. V shed 2 bases and J 1 base; nucleotides not matched to a gene: 7. The CDR3, as DNA: TGTGCCAGCAGTGAACTAGCGGGAGGCTCCTATTCCTACAATGAGCAGTTCTTC. Protein: CASSELAGGSYSYNEQFF.

The sample holds many counts of this clonotype. V usage is TRBV20-1 and J usage is TRBJ2-2; 8 positions agree with TRBD1. The V gene end was trimmed by 6 bases and the J gene end by 4 bases; junction bases not matched to a gene: 4. This CDR3 has 13 amino acids. Looked up from germline, CDR1 is DFQATT and CDR2 is SNEGSKA (reference sequence). The CDR3 loop is CSAPDRGTGELFF. CDR3 in DNA: TGCAGTGCGCCCGACAGGGGCACCGGGGAGCTGTTTTTT.

This clonotype showed up many times. The rearrangement links TRBV7-2 to TRBJ2-1, with 9 nucleotides matching TRBD2. Germline assignment: CDR1 SGHTA and CDR2 FQGNSA. The V and J ends lost 1 base and 9 bases, in that order; junction bases with no gene match: 7. CDR3 length: 15 amino acids. The CDR3 bases are TGTGCCAGCAGCTTAGACATAGCGGGAGCGCGTGAGCAGTTCTTC. Its protein product is CASSLDIAGAREQFF.

This chain joins TRBV30 and TRBJ2-7; 8 positions agree with TRBD1. The CDR3 runs to 12 residues. V lost 2 bases and J lost 6; bases outside the gene matches: 3. Germline V gene sequence: CDR1 GTSNPN, CDR2 SVGIG (reference sequence). The CDR3 coding sequence is TGTGCCTGGAGTCGACAGGGGACCGAGCAGTACTTC. It codes for CAWSRQGTEQYF.

The rearrangement joins TRBV6-1 to TRBJ1-4; D not certain. V was trimmed by 5 bases and J by 0 bases, leaving 7 bases between them. The CDR3 runs to 14 residues. CDR1 and CDR2 from the germline V gene are MNHNS and SASEGT. The CDR3, as DNA: TGTGCCAGCAGTCGACAAGCAACTAATGAAAAACTGTTTTTT. Amino acid sequence: CASSRQATNEKLFF.

This clonotype appeared a few times. Here the CDR3 reads CSVGTGASYEQYF. The CDR3 DNA reads as TGCAGCGTTGGGACAGGGGCCTCCTACGAGCAGTACTTC. The chain is built from TRBV29-1 and TRBJ2-7, with 9 bases lining up with TRBD1. Germline CDR1 and CDR2: SQVTM and ANQGSEA. V trimming: 4 bases; J trimming: 0 bases; junction bases outside the gene matches: 1. This CDR3 has 13 residues.

This clonotype was detected ten times or more. The chain uses TRBV4-2 and TRBJ1-1; tentative D call: TRBD1 (6 bases). V shed 1 base and J shed 7 bases, with 13 bases lying between them. Germline V lookup: CDR1 LGHNA, CDR2 YNFKEQ. The length of the CDR3 is 14 residues. CDR3 residues: CASSQVGQGNEAFF. The DNA of the CDR3 is TGTGCCAGCAGCCAAGTGGGCCAGGGGAATGAAGCTTTCTTT.

This chain links TRBV7-2 with TRBJ2-1; 9 nucleotides agree with TRBD1. V dropped 1 base and J dropped 8; count of bases not matched to a gene: 6. From germline, CDR1 is SGHTA and CDR2 FQGNSA. The CDR3 spans 15 residues. Here the CDR3 DNA reads TGTGCCAGCAGCTTAGTGGGGACAGGGATCTATGAGCAGTTCTTC. It yields the protein CASSLVGTGIYEQFF. The full variable domain, completed using reference TRBV7-2 and TRBJ2-1, is GAGVSQSPSNKVTEKGKDVELRCDPISGHTALYWYRQSLGQGLEFLIYFQGNSAPDKSGLPSDRFSAERTGGSVSTLTIQRTQQEDSAVYLCASSLVGTGIYEQFFGPGTRLTVL.

This clonotype was found many times. The V gene is TRBV6-1, the J gene TRBJ2-2, with D possibly matching TRBD2 (5 bases). Germline V lookup: CDR1 MNHNS, CDR2 SASEGT. The CDR3 contains 13 residues. Between the trimmed V and J ends, which lost 7 bases and 6 bases, there was a span of 12 bases. CDR3 amino acids: CASTPGIPGELFF. CDR3 nucleotides: TGTGCCAGCACCCCGGGGATCCCCGGGGAGCTGTTTTTT.

This clonotype was detected many times. The V call is TRBV9, the J call TRBJ1-6; possibly TRBD1 for D (5 bases). Germline assignment: CDR1 SGDLS and CDR2 YYNGEE. Trimming shortened V by 4 bases and J by 7 bases, and 9 bases separated the two germline ends. The CDR3 extends over 13 amino acids. Here the CDR3 reads CASSPAGNSPLHF. CDR3 bases: TGTGCCAGCAGCCCAGCAGGGAATTCACCCCTCCACTTT.